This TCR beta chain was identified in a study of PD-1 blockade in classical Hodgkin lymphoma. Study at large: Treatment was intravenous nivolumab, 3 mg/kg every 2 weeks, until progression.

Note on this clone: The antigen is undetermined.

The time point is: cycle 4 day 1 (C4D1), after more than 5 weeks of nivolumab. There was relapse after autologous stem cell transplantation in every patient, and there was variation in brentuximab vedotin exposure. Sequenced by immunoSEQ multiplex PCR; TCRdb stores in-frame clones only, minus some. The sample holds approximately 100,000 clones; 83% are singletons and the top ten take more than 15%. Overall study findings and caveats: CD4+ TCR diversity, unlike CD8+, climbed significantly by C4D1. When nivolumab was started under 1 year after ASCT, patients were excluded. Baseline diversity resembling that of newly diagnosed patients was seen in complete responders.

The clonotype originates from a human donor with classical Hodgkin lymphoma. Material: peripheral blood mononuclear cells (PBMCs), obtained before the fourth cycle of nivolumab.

The CDR3: CATSIQRTGVVSNGYTF. The DNA of the CDR3 is TGTGCCACCAGCATCCAGAGGACAGGGGTCGTTTCTAACGGCTACACCTTC. This chain uses TRBV15 with TRBJ1-2; TRBD1 matches at 9 bases. This CDR3 is built from 17 residues. Germline V gene sequence: CDR1 LNHNV, CDR2 YYDKDF (reference sequence). V was clipped by 4 bases and J by 8 bases; unmatched bases: 17.